These 32 T cell receptor beta chains originate from one sample sequenced in a study of shared clonotypes between healthy human individuals (TCRdb year 2020). Library preparation used the immunoSEQ multiplex PCR assay. TCRdb carries this immuneACCESS record with in-frame sequences only. Its versions omit some clonotypes, under half of them owing to an unresolved V gene in the studies checked, with the rest unexplained. This sample gives over 400,000 clones in total; around 73% of them show up just once. The top ten hold around 12% of the sample. The source material was PBMCs. Receptors originate from a woman aged 40 to 50 in good health. Some clones in this sample may be carry-over from other donors' samples.

The V and J genes are TRBV9 and TRBJ2-7; D is possibly TRBD2 (5 bases). This CDR3 has 13 amino acids. The V gene lost 2 bases and the J gene lost 9 bases, with 15 bases spanning the gap. Germline values: CDR1 SGDLS, CDR2 YYNGEE. The CDR3 is CASSVPPGSVQYF. The CDR3 DNA reads TGTGCCAGCAGCGTCCCCCCGGGGTCGGTGCAGTACTTC.

The V gene is TRBV28, the J gene TRBJ1-5; no clear D gene. The CDR3 sequence is 15 residues long. Between the trimmed V and J ends, which lost 2 bases and 2 bases, there was a span of 10 bases. Germline lookup yields CDR1 MDHEN and CDR2 SYDVKM. CDR3 region: CASSLVEVGNQPQHF. CDR3 sequence (DNA): TGTGCCAGCAGTTTAGTGGAGGTGGGCAATCAGCCCCAGCATTTT.

The chain combines TRBV5-6 with TRBJ2-1; D possibly corresponds to TRBD1 (6 bases). The CDR3 is made up of 15 amino acids. V shed 4 bases and J shed 7 bases, with 18 bases lying between them. The germline CDR1 and CDR2 sequences are SGHDT and YYEEEE. The CDR3 DNA follows: TGTGCCAGCAGCCCCCAGGGGCCCATGGGGAATGAGCAGTTCTTC. It translates to CASSPQGPMGNEQFF. The variable domain in full, completed from reference TRBV5-6 and TRBJ2-1, reads DAGVTQSPTHLIKTRGQQVTLRCSPKSGHDTVSWYQQALGQGPQFIFQYYEEEERQRGNFPDRFSGHQFPNYSSELNVNALLLGDSALYLCASSPQGPMGNEQFFGPGTRLTVL.

The chain uses TRBV6-5 and TRBJ1-3; perhaps TRBD1 as D (6 bases). This CDR3 region has 14 residues. V lost 10 bases, J lost 2 bases, and 15 bases lay in between. The germline V gene has CDR1 MNHEY and CDR2 SVGAGI. CDR3 sequence reads: CATQFGGAGNTIYF. In DNA, the CDR3 is TGTGCCACCCAGTTTGGGGGCGCTGGAAACACCATATATTTT.

Only a few counts were recorded for this clone. This rearrangement joins TRBV18 to TRBJ2-2; D gene unclear. CDR3 size: 14 residues. Trimming pared 3 bases from V and 7 bases from J, leaving 12 bases between. The germline V gene has CDR1 KGHSH and CDR2 LQKENI. The CDR3 DNA follows: TGTGCCAGCTCACCTTCCCAGATCTTCGGGGAGCTGTTTTTT. It is translated as CASSPSQIFGELFF.

The chain is built from TRBV2 and TRBJ2-3, with 12 bases matching TRBD2. The CDR3 length is 15 residues. The V gene's germline CDR1 is SNHLY and CDR2 FYNNEI. The trim removed 4 bases at V and 11 bases at J, leaving 10 bases unmatched. In DNA form, the CDR3 reads TGTGCCAGCAGTGCTAGCGGGAGGGCCCATGGTGAGCAGTATTTT. Translation gives CASSASGRAHGEQYF.

This sequence joins TRBV28 and TRBJ2-7; 7 bases line up with TRBD1. V lost 7 bases and J lost 1; bases outside the gene matches: 10. The CDR3 consists of 15 residues. The germline gives CDR1 MDHEN, CDR2 SYDVKM. CDR3 amino acids: CASNSVGQLSYEQYF. The CDR3 nucleotides are TGTGCCAGCAACTCCGTGGGACAGCTTTCCTACGAGCAGTACTTC.

The rearrangement links TRBV19 to TRBJ2-3; D might be TRBD1 or TRBD2, each matching 5 bases. This CDR3 is 16 amino acids long. The germline V and J ends were trimmed by 6 bases and 2 bases, with 18 bases remaining between them. Germline V gene sequence: CDR1 LNHDA, CDR2 SQIVND (reference sequence). CDR3 DNA: TGTGCCAGTAGGTTTGGCTGGGACGGCCACACAGATACGCAGTATTTT. Translation gives CASRFGWDGHTDTQYF.

Regarding this clone: Other DNA variants within this sample encode the same CDR3. The CDR3 protein is CAWSVGDNIGTDTQYF. DNA of the CDR3: TGTGCCTGGAGTGTCGGGGACAACATCGGCACAGATACGCAGTATTTT. The chain carries TRBV30 and TRBJ2-3, with D possibly TRBD1 on 6 matching bases. This CDR3 is built from 16 residues. V shed 0 bases and J shed 1 base, with 14 bases lying between them. Per germline, CDR1 GTSNPN and CDR2 SVGIG (reference sequence).

The chain couples TRBV9 to TRBJ2-1; D might be TRBD2 (6 bases). Germline V gives CDR1 SGDLS, CDR2 YYNGEE. The CDR3 has 12 residues. The DNA for the CDR3 is TGTTCTTCGGGAGCGCCCTACAATGAGCAGTTCTTC. Its translation: CSSGAPYNEQFF.

This clone has just one count. The CDR3 region has the DNA TGTGCCAGCAGTGAAGCGGGGGCGGAGACCCAGTACTTC. Translation: CASSEAGAETQYF. V and J are TRBV2 and TRBJ2-5; TRBD1 is a possible D gene (6 bases). The germline V and J ends were trimmed by 0 bases and 5 bases, with 7 bases remaining between them. The CDR3 sequence is 13 residues long. Germline assignment: CDR1 SNHLY and CDR2 FYNNEI.

The chain couples TRBV19 to TRBJ2-3; D may be TRBD2 (5 bases). This CDR3 region has 15 residues. V shed 5 bases and J shed 4 bases, with 16 bases lying between them. Per the germline V gene, CDR1 is LNHDA and CDR2 is SQIVND (reference sequence). This chain's CDR3 is CASSETGSWSDTQYF. CDR3 bases: TGTGCCAGTAGTGAAACGGGATCGTGGTCAGATACGCAGTATTTT.

This clone occurred a few times. The rearrangement joins TRBV5-6 to TRBJ2-7; 7 bases map to TRBD2. This CDR3 is 14 amino acids long. Germline CDR1 is SGHDT and CDR2 is YYEEEE. The trim removed 2 bases at V and 2 bases at J, leaving 4 bases unmatched. CDR3 bases: TGTGCCAGCAGCTTTTTAGCGGGTCCCTACGAGCAGTACTTC. The encoded protein is CASSFLAGPYEQYF. Filled out from reference TRBV5-6 and TRBJ2-7, the complete variable domain reads DAGVTQSPTHLIKTRGQQVTLRCSPKSGHDTVSWYQQALGQGPQFIFQYYEEEERQRGNFPDRFSGHQFPNYSSELNVNALLLGDSALYLCASSFLAGPYEQYFGPGTRLTVT.

This clone was recorded once. The rearrangement joins TRBV29-1 to TRBJ2-7; D is unresolved. V was cut by 1 base and J by 2 bases, with 6 bases left in between. CDR1 is SQVTM and CDR2 is ANQGSEA in the germline V gene. The CDR3 has 12 residues. CDR3 region: CSVEAGPYEQYF. CDR3 in DNA: TGCAGCGTTGAAGCGGGTCCCTACGAGCAGTACTTC.

The V gene is TRBV7-6, the J gene TRBJ1-5, with 8 bases aligning to TRBD1. CDR1 is SGHVS, CDR2 FNYEAQ, per germline. This CDR3 is 17 amino acids long. V gave up 5 bases and J gave up 4 bases; unmatched junction bases: 13. The CDR3 loop is CASSENPGQDYNQPQHF. The CDR3 nucleotides are TGTGCCAGCAGCGAAAATCCGGGACAGGACTATAATCAGCCCCAGCATTTT.

This sequence joins TRBV7-2 and TRBJ2-7; D not resolved. The V end lost 5 bases, the J end lost 5 bases, and 13 bases lay between the germline ends. Germline CDR1 reads SGHTA; CDR2 reads FQGNSA. The CDR3 is 13 residues long. The CDR3 sequence: CASSPLRGDEQYF. The CDR3 DNA reads TGTGCCAGCAGCCCCCTAAGAGGTGACGAGCAGTACTTC.

J is TRBJ1-2 and V is TRBV7-3; tentative D call: TRBD1 (6 bases). Germline assignment: CDR1 SGHTA and CDR2 FQGTGA. The CDR3 loop spans 13 amino acids. The germline V and J ends were trimmed by 7 bases and 3 bases, with 12 bases remaining between them. The CDR3 sequence is CASTTGRHYGYTF. CDR3 sequence (DNA): TGTGCCAGCACCACAGGGAGACACTATGGCTACACCTTC.

The V call is TRBV11-1, the J call TRBJ2-1, with 8 bases that match TRBD2. CDR1 and CDR2 (germline): SGHAT, FQDESV (reference sequence). J was trimmed by 6 bases and V by 6 bases; bases with no gene match: 10. This CDR3 has 15 amino acids. The CDR3 nucleotides read TGTGCCAGCAGTTACAGGCGGGAGGTTCCCAATGAGCAGTTCTTC. It codes for CASSYRREVPNEQFF.

The chain is built from TRBV11-2 and TRBJ2-5; perhaps TRBD2 as D (6 bases). Near its end, the DNA agrees better with TRBJ2-7, so the J call may be wrong. The V gene's germline CDR1 is SGHAT and CDR2 FQNNGV. The CDR3 contains 15 residues. CDR3 residues: CASTKGAAGHYEQYF. The CDR3 DNA is TGTGCCAGCACCAAAGGAGCAGCGGGTCACTACGAGCAGTACTTC.

The rearrangement joins TRBV7-2 to TRBJ2-5; 15 bases are a match to TRBD2. The DNA end is more similar to TRBJ2-7, so the J call may be wrong. The CDR3 is 17 amino acids. Germline CDR1 and CDR2: SGHTA and FQGNSA. The CDR3 reads CASSLEGLAGGRDEQYF. In nucleotides, the CDR3 is TGTGCCAGCAGCTTAGAGGGACTAGCGGGAGGTCGGGACGAGCAGTACTTC.

This sequence joins TRBV5-8 and TRBJ1-5; D is uncertain. The CDR3 contains 13 residues. Germline V gene data show CDR1 as SGHTS and CDR2 as YDEGEE. Trimming took off 0 bases at V and 4 bases at J, with 5 bases between the two ends. DNA of the CDR3: TGTGCCAGCAGCTTGGCCCGGAATCAGCCCCAGCATTTT. Amino acid sequence: CASSLARNQPQHF.

The chain joins TRBV5-4 to TRBJ2-1; a weak D match, TRBD1 (6 bases). CDR3 length: 16 residues. The germline V and J ends were trimmed by 1 base and 0 bases, with 11 bases remaining between them. Germline V gene lookup returns CDR1 SGHNT and CDR2 YYREEE (reference sequence). Written as DNA, the CDR3 is TGTGCCAGCAGCTTGCTTACAGGGAGCTCCTACAATGAGCAGTTCTTC. Residues: CASSLLTGSSYNEQFF.

The rearrangement links TRBV2 to TRBJ1-4, with D perhaps TRBD1 (6 bases). V dropped 7 bases and J dropped 10 bases, with 25 bases sitting between them. CDR3 length: 16 amino acids. From germline, CDR1 is SNHLY and CDR2 FYNNEI. Here the CDR3 DNA reads TGTGCCAGCAACTCGCCCGGACAGCTGGAAGAGGGAAAACTGTTTTTT. Its translation is CASNSPGQLEEGKLFF.

J is TRBJ2-2 and V is TRBV11-2; maybe TRBD2 (6 bases). V was cut by 4 bases and J by 4 bases, with 16 bases left in between. Germline V gene data show CDR1 as SGHAT and CDR2 as FQNNGV. This CDR3 is 16 amino acids long. The CDR3 DNA reads as TGTGCCAGCAGCTCCCGGGGGAGCGGGCCCACCGGGGAGCTGTTTTTT. Translation: CASSSRGSGPTGELFF.

This clone was recorded a few times. The chain combines TRBV5-4 with TRBJ2-5; D remains unclear. Germline V gives CDR1 SGHNT, CDR2 YYREEE (reference sequence). This CDR3 has 14 amino acids. The V and J ends lost 1 base and 1 base respectively, with 8 bases between them. The CDR3 spells CASSLFDSQETQYF. The CDR3, as DNA: TGTGCCAGCAGCTTGTTCGACTCCCAAGAGACCCAGTACTTC.

A word on this clone: The junction does not match germline at one end; this may be a read error. Other DNA sequences in this specimen translate into the identical CDR3. V is TRBV28 and J is TRBJ1-4; weak D call: TRBD1 (6 bases). Germline assignment: CDR1 MDHEN and CDR2 SYDVKM. This CDR3 region has 14 residues. The CDR3 is CASTEGVTNEKLFF. DNA for the CDR3: TGTGCCAGCACCGAGGGGGTGACTAACGAAAAACTGTTTTTT.

The genes are TRBV7-2 and TRBJ2-7, with TRBD2 matching 8 bases. Germline V gene sequence: CDR1 SGHTA, CDR2 FQGNSA. The CDR3 consists of 15 residues. Trimming cost V 2 bases and J 2 bases; bases outside gene matches: 5. CDR3 loop: CASSLSGLGPYEQYF. CDR3 in DNA: TGTGCCAGCAGCTTATCGGGACTAGGACCCTACGAGCAGTACTTC.

A note on this clone: Other nucleotide sequences in the sample specify the same CDR3. V usage is TRBV7-3 and J usage is TRBJ1-1; D gene uncertain. Trimming took off 3 bases at V and 3 bases at J, with 8 bases between the two ends. Germline V gives CDR1 SGHTA, CDR2 FQGTGA. The length of the CDR3 is 13 residues. In DNA, the CDR3 is TGTGCCAGCAGCTTTAATAGGGACACTGAAGCTTTCTTT. Translating it yields CASSFNRDTEAFF.

The CDR3 bases are TGTGCCATCAGTGAATCGGACACCATATATTTT. Translated: CAISESDTIYF. The chain links TRBV10-3 to TRBJ1-3; D uncertain. This CDR3 region has 11 residues. Trimming took 3 bases from V and 8 from J, leaving 5 bases between them. The V gene's germline CDR1 is ENHRY and CDR2 SYGVKD.

The chain carries TRBV23-1 and TRBJ2-1; weak D call: TRBD2 (6 bases). TRBV23-1 is reported as an ORF; its role is uncertain. With 0 bases removed from V and 3 bases from J, the gap between germline ends came to 12 bases. This CDR3 contains 16 residues. The CDR3 bases are TGCGCCAGCAGTCAATCGGCTAGCGTAAACTACAATGAGCAGTTCTTC. Its translation: CASSQSASVNYNEQFF.

This clone showed up just once. The V and J genes are TRBV7-9 and TRBJ2-2; weak D call: TRBD1 (5 bases). The CDR3 consists of 14 residues. Germline loops: CDR1 SEHNR, CDR2 FQNEAQ (reference sequence). Trimming left V 8 bases short and J 4 bases short, with 14 bases between. The CDR3 DNA reads TGTGCCAGCCGACAGAGGCCTGGCACCGGGGAGCTGTTTTTT. This sequence encodes CASRQRPGTGELFF. Complete variable domain (other parts from reference TRBV7-9 and TRBJ2-2): DTGVSQNPRHKITKRGQNVTFRCDPISEHNRLYWYRQTLGQGPEFLTYFQNEAQLEKSRLLSDRFSAERPKGSFSTLEIQRTEQGDSAMYLCASRQRPGTGELFFGEGSRLTVL.

Turning to this clone: Other DNA variants within this sample encode the same CDR3. In DNA form, the CDR3 reads TGTGCCTGGAGTGTCGGAGGGGACTATGGCTACACCTTC. It yields the protein CAWSVGGDYGYTF. J is TRBJ1-2 and V is TRBV30, with D possibly TRBD1 on 5 matching bases. The CDR3 contains 13 residues. Germline CDR1 and CDR2: GTSNPN and SVGIG (reference sequence). V lost 0 bases and J 3 bases, leaving 8 bases between the germline ends.